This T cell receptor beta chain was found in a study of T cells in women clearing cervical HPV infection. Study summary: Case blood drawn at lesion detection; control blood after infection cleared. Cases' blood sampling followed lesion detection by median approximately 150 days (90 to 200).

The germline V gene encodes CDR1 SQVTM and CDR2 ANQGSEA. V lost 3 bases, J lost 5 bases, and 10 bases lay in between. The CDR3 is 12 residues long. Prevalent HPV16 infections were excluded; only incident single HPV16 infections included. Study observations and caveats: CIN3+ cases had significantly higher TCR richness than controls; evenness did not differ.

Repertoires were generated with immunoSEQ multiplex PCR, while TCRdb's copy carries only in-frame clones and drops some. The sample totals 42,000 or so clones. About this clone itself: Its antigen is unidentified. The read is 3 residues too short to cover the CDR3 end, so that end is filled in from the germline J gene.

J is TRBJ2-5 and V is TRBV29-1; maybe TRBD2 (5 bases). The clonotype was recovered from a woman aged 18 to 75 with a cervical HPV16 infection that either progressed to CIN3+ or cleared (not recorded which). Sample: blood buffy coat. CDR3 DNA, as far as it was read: TGCAGCGTTGAGCGCCCGGGGGAGACC. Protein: CSVERPGET. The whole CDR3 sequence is CSVERPGETQYF.